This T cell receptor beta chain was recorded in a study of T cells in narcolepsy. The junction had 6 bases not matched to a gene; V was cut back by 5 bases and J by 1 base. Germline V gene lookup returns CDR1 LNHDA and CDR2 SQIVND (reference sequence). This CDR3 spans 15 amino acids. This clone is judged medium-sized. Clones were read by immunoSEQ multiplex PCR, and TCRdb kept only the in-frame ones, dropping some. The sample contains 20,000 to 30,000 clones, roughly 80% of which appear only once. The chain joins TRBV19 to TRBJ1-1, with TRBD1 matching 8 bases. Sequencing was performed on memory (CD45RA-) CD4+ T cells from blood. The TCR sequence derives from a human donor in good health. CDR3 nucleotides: TGTGCCAGTAGTCTTTCCGGGACAGGGAACACTGAAGCTTTCTTT. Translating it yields CASSLSGTGNTEAFF.